This note documents a single T cell receptor (beta chain) sequence. Antigen unknown. This record comes from a study of cytomegalovirus exposure and HLA in healthy donors. With 60 Vbeta and 13 Jbeta primers, the PCR was carried out. Using immunoSEQ multiplex PCR, the repertoire was profiled, and TCRdb retains in-frame clones only, with some absent. The sample holds about 140,000 clones. Germline assignment: CDR1 MNHNS and CDR2 SASEGT. The CDR3 covers 13 residues. The germline V and J ends were trimmed by 7 bases and 4 bases, with 13 bases remaining between them. Study-wide findings and caveats: A prior analysis recorded that most TCR beta V segments were productive about 87% or about 30% of the time. Links to common viral pathogens appeared, in a later analysis, for several of the most significant clusters.

V and J are TRBV6-1 and TRBJ1-2; a possible D gene is TRBD1 (6 bases). Sequenced: PBMCs. The clonotype was recovered from a woman younger than 35 in good health and CMV-seronegative. Here the CDR3 DNA reads TGTGCCAGCACAAATACAGGGCCCTATGGCTACACCTTC. Its protein is CASTNTGPYGYTF.